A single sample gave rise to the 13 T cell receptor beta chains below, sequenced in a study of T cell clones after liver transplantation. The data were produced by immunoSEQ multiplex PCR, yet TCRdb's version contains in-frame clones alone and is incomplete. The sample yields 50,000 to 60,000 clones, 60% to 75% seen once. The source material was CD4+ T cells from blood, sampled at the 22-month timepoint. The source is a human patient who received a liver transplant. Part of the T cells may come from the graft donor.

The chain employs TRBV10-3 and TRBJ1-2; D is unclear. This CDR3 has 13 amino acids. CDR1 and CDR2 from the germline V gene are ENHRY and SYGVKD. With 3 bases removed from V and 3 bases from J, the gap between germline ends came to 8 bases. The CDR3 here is CAISDPRDYGYTF. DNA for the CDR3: TGTGCCATCAGTGACCCGAGGGACTATGGCTACACCTTC.

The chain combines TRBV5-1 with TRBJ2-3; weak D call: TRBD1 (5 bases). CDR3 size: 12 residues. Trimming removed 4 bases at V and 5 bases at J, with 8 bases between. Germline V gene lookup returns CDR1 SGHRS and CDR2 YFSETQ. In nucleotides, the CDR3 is TGCGCCAGCAGCACCCAGGGAGATACGCAGTATTTT. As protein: CASSTQGDTQYF.

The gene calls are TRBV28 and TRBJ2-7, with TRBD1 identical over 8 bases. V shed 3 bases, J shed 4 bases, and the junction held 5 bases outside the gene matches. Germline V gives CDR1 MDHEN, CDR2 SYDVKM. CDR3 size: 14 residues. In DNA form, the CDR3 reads TGTGCCAGCAGTTTTGGGACAGGCGGGTACGAGCAGTACTTC. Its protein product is CASSFGTGGYEQYF.

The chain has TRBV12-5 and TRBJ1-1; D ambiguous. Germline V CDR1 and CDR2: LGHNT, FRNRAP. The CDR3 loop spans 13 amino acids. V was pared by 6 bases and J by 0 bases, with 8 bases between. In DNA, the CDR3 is TGTGCTAGTGGCAGCGGGATGAACACTGAAGCTTTCTTT. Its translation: CASGSGMNTEAFF.

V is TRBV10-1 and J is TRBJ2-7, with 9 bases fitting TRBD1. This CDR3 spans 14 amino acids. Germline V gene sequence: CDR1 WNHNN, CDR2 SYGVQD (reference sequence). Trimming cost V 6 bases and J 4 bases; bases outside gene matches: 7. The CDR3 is CASRAGTGTYEQYF. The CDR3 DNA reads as TGCGCCAGCAGGGCCGGGACAGGGACGTACGAGCAGTACTTC.

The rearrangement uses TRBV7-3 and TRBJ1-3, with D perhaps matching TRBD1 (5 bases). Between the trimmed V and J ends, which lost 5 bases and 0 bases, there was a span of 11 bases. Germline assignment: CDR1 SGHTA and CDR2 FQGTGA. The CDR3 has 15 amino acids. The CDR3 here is CASSKGPPSGNTIYF. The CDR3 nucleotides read TGTGCCAGCAGCAAGGGACCGCCCTCTGGAAACACCATATATTTT.

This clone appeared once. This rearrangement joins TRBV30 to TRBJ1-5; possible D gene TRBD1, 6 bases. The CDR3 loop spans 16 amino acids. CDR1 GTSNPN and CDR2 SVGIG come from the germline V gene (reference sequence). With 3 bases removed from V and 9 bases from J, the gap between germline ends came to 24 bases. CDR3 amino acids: CAWSRAGTPFLRPQHF. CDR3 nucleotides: TGTGCCTGGAGCCGGGCGGGGACACCATTTTTACGGCCCCAGCATTTT.

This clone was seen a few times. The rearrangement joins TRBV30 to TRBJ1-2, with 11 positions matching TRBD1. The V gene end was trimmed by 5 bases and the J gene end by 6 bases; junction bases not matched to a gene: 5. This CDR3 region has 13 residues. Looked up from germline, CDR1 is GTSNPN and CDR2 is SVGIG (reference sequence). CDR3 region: CAWGTGGRNGYTF. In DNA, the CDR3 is TGTGCCTGGGGGACAGGGGGAAGAAATGGCTACACCTTC.

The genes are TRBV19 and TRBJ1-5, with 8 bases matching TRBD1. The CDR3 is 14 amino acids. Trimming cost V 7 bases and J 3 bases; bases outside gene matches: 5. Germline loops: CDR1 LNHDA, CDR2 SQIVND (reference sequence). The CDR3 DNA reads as TGTGCCAGTACCAAGGACAGGGACAATCAGCCCCAGCATTTT. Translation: CASTKDRDNQPQHF.

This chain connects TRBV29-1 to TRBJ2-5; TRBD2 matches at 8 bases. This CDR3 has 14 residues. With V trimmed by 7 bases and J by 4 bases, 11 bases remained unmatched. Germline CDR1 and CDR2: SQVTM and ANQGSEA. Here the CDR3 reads CSGAPSGGLETQYF. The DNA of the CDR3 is TGCAGCGGAGCTCCTTCGGGGGGGCTAGAGACCCAGTACTTC.

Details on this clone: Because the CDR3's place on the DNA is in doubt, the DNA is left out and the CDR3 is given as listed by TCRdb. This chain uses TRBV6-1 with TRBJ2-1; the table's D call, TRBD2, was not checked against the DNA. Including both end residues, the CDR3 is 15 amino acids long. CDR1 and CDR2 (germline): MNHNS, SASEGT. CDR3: CASSTSGLALNEQFF.

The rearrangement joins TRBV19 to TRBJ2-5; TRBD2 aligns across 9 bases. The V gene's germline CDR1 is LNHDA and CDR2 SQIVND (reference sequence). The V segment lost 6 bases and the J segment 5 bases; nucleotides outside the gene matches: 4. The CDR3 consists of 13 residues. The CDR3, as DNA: TGTGCCAGTAGCGGGAGCGGGGGGGAGACCCAGTACTTC. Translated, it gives CASSGSGGETQYF.

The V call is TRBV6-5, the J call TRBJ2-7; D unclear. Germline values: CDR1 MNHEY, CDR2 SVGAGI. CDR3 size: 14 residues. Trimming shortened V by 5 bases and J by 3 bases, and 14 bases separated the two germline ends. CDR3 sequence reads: CASSPTGTNYEQYF. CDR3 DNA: TGTGCCAGCAGTCCAACCGGAACGAACTACGAGCAGTACTTC.